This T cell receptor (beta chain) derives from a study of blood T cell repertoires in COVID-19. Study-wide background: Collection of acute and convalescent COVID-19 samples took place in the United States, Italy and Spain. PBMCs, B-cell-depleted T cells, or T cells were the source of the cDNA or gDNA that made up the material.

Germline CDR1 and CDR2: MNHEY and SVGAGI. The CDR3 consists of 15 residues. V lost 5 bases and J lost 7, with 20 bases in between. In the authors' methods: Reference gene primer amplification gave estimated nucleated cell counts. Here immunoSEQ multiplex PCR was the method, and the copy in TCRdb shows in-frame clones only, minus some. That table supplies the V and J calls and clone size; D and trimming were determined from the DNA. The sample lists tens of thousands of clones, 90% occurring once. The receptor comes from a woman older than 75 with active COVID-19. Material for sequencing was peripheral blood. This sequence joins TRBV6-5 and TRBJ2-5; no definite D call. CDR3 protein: CASSTASVTRGTQYF. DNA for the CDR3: TGTGCCAGCAGTACCGCCTCGGTTACTCGTGGGACCCAGTACTTC.